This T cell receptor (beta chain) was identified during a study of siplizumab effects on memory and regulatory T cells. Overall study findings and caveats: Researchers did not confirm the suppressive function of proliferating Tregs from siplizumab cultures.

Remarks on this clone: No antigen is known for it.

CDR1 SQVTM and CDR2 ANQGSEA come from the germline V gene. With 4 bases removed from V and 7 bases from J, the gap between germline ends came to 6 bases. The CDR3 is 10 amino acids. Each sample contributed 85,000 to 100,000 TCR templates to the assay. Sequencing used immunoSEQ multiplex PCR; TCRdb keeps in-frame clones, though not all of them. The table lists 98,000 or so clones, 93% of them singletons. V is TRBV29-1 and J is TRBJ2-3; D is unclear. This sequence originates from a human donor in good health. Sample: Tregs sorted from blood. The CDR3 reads CSVGSNTQYF. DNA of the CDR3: TGCAGCGTTGGCAGCAATACGCAGTATTTT.